These 27 T cell receptor beta chains were sequenced from one sample in a study of cytomegalovirus exposure and HLA in healthy donors. With 60 Vbeta and 13 Jbeta primers, the PCR was carried out. The method was immunoSEQ multiplex PCR; TCRdb's version includes in-frame clones alone and lacks a portion of them. Its table lists more than 40,000 clones. The source material was PBMCs. Every receptor here comes from a female donor in good health and CMV-seronegative.

The chain has TRBV9 and TRBJ1-6; D remains ambiguous. CDR1 is SGDLS, CDR2 YYNGEE, per germline. The CDR3 is made up of 12 amino acids. The V and J ends lost 7 bases and 5 bases respectively, with 7 bases between them. CDR3 DNA sequence: TGTGCCAGCGGAGGTAATAATTCACCCCTCCACTTT. Its translation: CASGGNNSPLHF.

This chain uses TRBV6-1 with TRBJ1-2, with TRBD1 matching over 9 bases. The V and J ends lost 3 bases and 4 bases, in that order; junction bases with no gene match: 12. Germline V gene sequence: CDR1 MNHNS, CDR2 SASEGT. This CDR3 is 17 amino acids long. The CDR3 DNA reads as TGTGCCAGCAGTGATCCCGTCGCCACAGGGGGCAGCTATGGCTACACCTTC. Protein product: CASSDPVATGGSYGYTF.

The chain is built from TRBV18 and TRBJ2-5; a possible D gene is TRBD2 (6 bases). The CDR3 contains 14 residues. Germline-derived CDR1 and CDR2 are KGHSH and LQKENI. With 6 bases removed from V and 1 base from J, the gap between germline ends came to 12 bases. CDR3 bases: TGTGCCAGCTCCCTTAGCGGTTTCCAAGAGACCCAGTACTTC. Its translation is CASSLSGFQETQYF.

The chain recombines TRBV30 with TRBJ1-6; D perhaps matches TRBD1 (6 bases). The CDR3 sequence is 12 residues long. Per germline, CDR1 GTSNPN and CDR2 SVGIG (reference sequence). Trimming left V 5 bases short and J 15 bases short, with 17 bases between. CDR3 loop: CAWGLGAAHLHF. CDR3 sequence (DNA): TGTGCCTGGGGTTTGGGGGCGGCACACCTCCACTTT.

This sequence joins TRBV29-1 and TRBJ2-1; 10 positions match TRBD1. The CDR3 totals 15 residues. V trimming: 5 bases; J trimming: 4 bases; junction bases outside the gene matches: 8. Germline CDR1 is SQVTM and CDR2 is ANQGSEA. The CDR3 reads CSVPLTGGLYNEQFF. The CDR3 DNA is TGCAGCGTTCCTCTGACAGGGGGCCTATACAATGAGCAGTTCTTC.

This clone ranks as medium-sized in terms of frequency. This chain's CDR3 is CASSYSGLAGIYNEQFF. DNA for the CDR3: TGTGCCAGCAGTTACAGTGGCCTAGCGGGAATTTACAATGAGCAGTTCTTC. The chain links TRBV2 to TRBJ2-1, with 9 positions matching TRBD2. Germline V lookup: CDR1 SNHLY, CDR2 FYNNEI. V trimming: 5 bases; J trimming: 4 bases; junction bases outside the gene matches: 12. This CDR3 has 17 amino acids.

The chain has TRBV18 and TRBJ1-2, with D possibly TRBD1 on 5 matching bases. The CDR3 length is 15 residues. Trimming took 2 bases from V and 1 from J, leaving 11 bases between them. Germline V gene sequence: CDR1 KGHSH, CDR2 LQKENI. CDR3: CASSPSRAVNYGYTF. The DNA for the CDR3 is TGTGCCAGCTCACCATCCAGGGCTGTTAACTATGGCTACACCTTC.

The chain carries TRBV28 and TRBJ1-4, with 11 bases fitting TRBD1. V was pared by 3 bases and J by 2 bases, with 5 bases of the junction left unmatched. The germline gives CDR1 MDHEN, CDR2 SYDVKM. The CDR3 totals 17 residues. The CDR3 region has the DNA TGTGCCAGCAGTTTCCTGGGACAGGGGGTCACTAATGAAAAACTGTTTTTT. Translating it yields CASSFLGQGVTNEKLFF.

This chain connects TRBV7-6 to TRBJ2-7; 8 bases align to TRBD2. Germline V gene sequence: CDR1 SGHVS, CDR2 FNYEAQ. Losses at the gene ends were 2 bases for V and 7 bases for J; bases not matched to a gene: 10. CDR3 length: 15 amino acids. The CDR3 loop reads CASSLMSAGGSEQYF. The CDR3 nucleotides read TGTGCCAGCAGCTTAATGTCGGCGGGAGGCTCGGAGCAGTACTTC.

The chain has TRBV2 and TRBJ1-3, with D tentatively TRBD1 (6 bases). V was trimmed by 7 bases and J by 4 bases, leaving 14 bases between them. From germline, CDR1 is SNHLY and CDR2 FYNNEI. There are 14 residues in the CDR3. CDR3 residues: CASKLQGPGNTIYF. CDR3 DNA sequence: TGTGCCAGCAAATTACAGGGTCCCGGAAACACCATATATTTT.

The chain joins TRBV6-1 to TRBJ2-2, with 9 bases identical to TRBD1. The CDR3 is 17 amino acids. V dropped 4 bases and J dropped 3; count of bases not matched to a gene: 9. Germline V CDR1 and CDR2: MNHNS, SASEGT. CDR3 DNA: TGTGCCAGCAGTGGACCGGGACAGGGAAAAGACACCGGGGAGCTGTTTTTT. Its protein product is CASSGPGQGKDTGELFF.

The chain joins TRBV6-5 to TRBJ1-3; 7 nucleotides line up with TRBD1. Looked up from germline, CDR1 is MNHEY and CDR2 is SVGAGI. V shed 0 bases and J 2 bases; nucleotides not matched to a gene: 4. This CDR3 contains 16 residues. This chain's CDR3 is CASSYSPGQAGNTIYF. CDR3 DNA: TGTGCCAGCAGTTACTCACCCGGACAGGCTGGAAACACCATATATTTT.

This sequence joins TRBV6-5 and TRBJ2-1, with D hard to call. Germline values: CDR1 MNHEY, CDR2 SVGAGI. The V end was cut by 6 bases, the J end by 4 bases, with 13 bases between. This CDR3 region has 14 residues. CDR3 loop: CASSTIVAYNEQFF. Here the CDR3 DNA reads TGTGCCAGCAGCACCATCGTGGCTTACAATGAGCAGTTCTTC.

The V call is TRBV2, the J call TRBJ2-7; maybe TRBD2 (6 bases). CDR1 and CDR2 from the germline V gene are SNHLY and FYNNEI. The CDR3 has 14 residues. V gave up 7 bases and J gave up 5 bases, with 18 bases separating them. CDR3: CASTSSVPADEQYF. The CDR3 nucleotides are TGTGCCAGCACATCTAGCGTTCCGGCGGACGAGCAGTACTTC.

The rearrangement joins TRBV9 to TRBJ2-7; D is perhaps TRBD2 (5 bases). The CDR3 loop spans 14 amino acids. Germline CDR1 SGDLS, CDR2 YYNGEE. V shed 2 bases and J shed 7 bases, with 16 bases lying between them. The CDR3 nucleotides are TGTGCCAGCAGCGTGAGGGAGATGGCGGGTGAGCAGTACTTC. The encoded protein is CASSVREMAGEQYF.

The genes are TRBV6-1 and TRBJ1-1; TRBD1 agrees at 8 bases. The CDR3 length is 15 residues. The V gene end was trimmed by 7 bases and the J gene end by 0 bases; junction bases not matched to a gene: 7. In germline, CDR1 is MNHNS, CDR2 SASEGT. CDR3 amino acids: CASIKPGQVNTEAFF. The CDR3, as DNA: TGTGCCAGCATCAAGCCGGGACAGGTGAACACTGAAGCTTTCTTT.

The chain joins TRBV5-1 to TRBJ1-1, with D possibly TRBD1 on 5 matching bases. V dropped 3 bases and J dropped 5 bases, with 11 bases sitting between them. CDR3 length: 13 residues. The germline V gene has CDR1 SGHRS and CDR2 YFSETQ. CDR3 sequence (DNA): TGCGCCAGCAGCTGGGGGGAGGAAACTGAAGCTTTCTTT. Its protein product is CASSWGEETEAFF.

This sequence joins TRBV5-1 and TRBJ1-2, with 7 bases that match TRBD1. CDR3 size: 14 residues. With 3 bases clipped from V and 4 bases from J, the junction kept 6 bases outside the gene matches. In germline, CDR1 is SGHRS, CDR2 YFSETQ. CDR3: CASSSTTGSYGYTF. CDR3 nucleotide sequence: TGCGCCAGCAGCTCCACGACAGGGAGCTATGGCTACACCTTC.

The chain employs TRBV7-8 and TRBJ1-1; 9 nucleotides match TRBD1. The CDR3 has 15 amino acids. The germline CDR1 and CDR2 sequences are SGHVS and FQNEAQ. With 1 base clipped from V and 10 bases from J, the junction kept 10 bases outside the gene matches. CDR3 in DNA: TGTGCCAGCAGCTTAGTTACAGGGGGCACCGCTGGAGCTTTCTTT. It is translated as CASSLVTGGTAGAFF.

This sequence joins TRBV6-5 and TRBJ2-1; D gene uncertain. V lost 0 bases and J 1 base, leaving 4 bases between the germline ends. The CDR3 is 14 residues long. The germline V gene encodes CDR1 MNHEY and CDR2 SVGAGI. CDR3 nucleotide sequence: TGTGCCAGCAGTTACTCCTCTTCCTACAATGAGCAGTTCTTC. It specifies CASSYSSSYNEQFF.

The chain joins TRBV6-5 to TRBJ1-2; D is uncertain. The CDR3 has 16 amino acids. V gave up 4 bases and J gave up 4 bases, with 19 bases separating them. Germline V gives CDR1 MNHEY, CDR2 SVGAGI. The CDR3 loop reads CASSFERGPASYGYTF. In DNA, the CDR3 is TGTGCCAGCAGTTTCGAACGGGGTCCCGCATCCTATGGCTACACCTTC.

The chain links TRBV6-5 to TRBJ2-5, with 10 positions matching TRBD1. Germline CDR1 is MNHEY and CDR2 is SVGAGI. J was trimmed by 4 bases and V by 0 bases; bases with no gene match: 5. The CDR3 loop spans 16 amino acids. The CDR3 DNA sequence: TGTGCCAGCAGTTACTCGAGACAGGGGGCTGGAGAGACCCAGTACTTC. It translates to CASSYSRQGAGETQYF.

The V gene is TRBV11-2, the J gene TRBJ1-1; D call uncertain. The CDR3 has 14 residues. Germline V gives CDR1 SGHAT, CDR2 FQNNGV. V lost 5 bases and J lost 10, with 20 bases in between. The CDR3 is CASSSLPTREGAFF. The CDR3, as DNA: TGTGCCAGCAGCAGCCTCCCAACACGGGAGGGAGCTTTCTTT.

This chain uses TRBV29-1 with TRBJ1-2, with D perhaps TRBD1 (6 bases). CDR1 SQVTM and CDR2 ANQGSEA come from the germline V gene. This CDR3 is built from 15 residues. The V gene lost 4 bases and the J gene lost 2 bases, with 17 bases spanning the gap. The CDR3 sequence: CSVGTGSGENYGYTF. For the CDR3, the DNA is TGCAGCGTTGGTACAGGGTCTGGGGAAAACTATGGCTACACCTTC. Full variable domain (missing parts from reference TRBV29-1 and TRBJ1-2): SAVISQKPSRDICQRGTSLTIQCQVDSQVTMMFWYRQQPGQSLTLIATANQGSEATYESGFVIDKFPISRPNLTFSTLTVSNMSPEDSSIYLCSVGTGSGENYGYTFGSGTRLTVV.

V usage is TRBV18 and J usage is TRBJ1-5; TRBD1 aligns across 8 bases. V shed 6 bases, J shed 5 bases, and the junction held 6 bases outside the gene matches. This CDR3 is 14 amino acids long. Germline V gene lookup returns CDR1 KGHSH and CDR2 LQKENI. The CDR3 region is CASSPDRAYQPQHF. DNA of the CDR3: TGTGCCAGCTCCCCGGACAGGGCCTATCAGCCCCAGCATTTT.

On this clone: Compared with germline, one end of the junction differs, possibly owing to a read error. The chain recombines TRBV30 with TRBJ2-3; TRBD2 matches at 7 bases. Per germline, CDR1 GTSNPN and CDR2 SVGIG (reference sequence). The CDR3 spans 12 residues. The CDR3 DNA reads TGTGCCAGAGCGGGACGGGCAGATAAGCAGTATTTT. The encoded protein is CARAGRADKQYF.

The J gene is TRBJ2-5, the V gene TRBV7-9; 9 bases match TRBD1. Germline V gene lookup returns CDR1 SEHNR and CDR2 FQNEAQ (reference sequence). The CDR3 is 16 residues long. The trim removed 5 bases at V and 5 bases at J, leaving 12 bases unmatched. The CDR3 here is CASSRDRAQGEETQYF. Here the CDR3 DNA reads TGTGCCAGCAGCCGGGACAGGGCTCAGGGAGAGGAGACCCAGTACTTC.